What follows are 7 T cell receptor beta chains derived from one specimen sequenced in a study of T cell changes during pregnancy in multiple sclerosis. Here immunoSEQ multiplex PCR was the method, and the copy in TCRdb shows in-frame clones only, minus some. The sample lists 65,000 to 85,000 clones; about nine tenths were seen once. Material: CD4+ T cells from peripheral blood mononuclear cells, obtained after pregnancy. These receptor sequences come from a female donor with multiple sclerosis, enrolled in a pregnancy study.

The rearrangement joins TRBV29-1 to TRBJ1-1; 7 nucleotides align to TRBD1. The V segment lost 4 bases and the J segment 10 bases; nucleotides outside the gene matches: 3. Looked up from germline, CDR1 is SQVTM and CDR2 is ANQGSEA. This CDR3 has 10 amino acids. The CDR3 DNA follows: TGCAGCGTTGCGAGGGACAGAGCTTTCTTT. This sequence encodes CSVARDRAFF.

For the CDR3, the DNA is TGTGCCAGCAGCATCCGGACTAGCGGGAGAAGAGATACGCAGTATTTT. Protein product: CASSIRTSGRRDTQYF. This rearrangement joins TRBV21-1 to TRBJ2-3; TRBD2, as called in the table, went unchecked against the DNA. TRBV21-1 constitutes a pseudogene. CDR3 length equals 16 residues.

The chain couples TRBV28 to TRBJ2-2; perhaps TRBD2 as D (7 bases). V lost 5 bases and J 8 bases, leaving 18 bases between the germline ends. Germline CDR1 MDHEN, CDR2 SYDVKM. The CDR3 has 15 residues. CDR3 sequence (DNA): TGTGCCAGCAGTGGGGGCGGGAGTCGTTTGGGGGAGCTGTTTTTT. Its translation: CASSGGGSRLGELFF.

The chain links TRBV29-1 to TRBJ2-1; D is possibly TRBD1 (6 bases). CDR1 SQVTM and CDR2 ANQGSEA come from the germline V gene. The CDR3 totals 13 residues. V was trimmed by 6 bases and J by 6 bases, leaving 15 bases between them. CDR3 DNA: TGCAGCGTCATTTGGGGGCCGACCAATGAGCAGTTCTTC. This codes for CSVIWGPTNEQFF.

The chain joins TRBV7-7 to TRBJ1-3, with 11 bases aligning to TRBD1. The V gene's germline CDR1 is SSHAT and CDR2 FNYEAQ (reference sequence). V shed 5 bases and J 8 bases; nucleotides not matched to a gene: 8. This CDR3 comprises 15 residues. DNA for the CDR3: TGTGCCAGCAGCCCAGGGACAGGGGGAACTGACACCATATATTTT. Protein sequence: CASSPGTGGTDTIYF.

The chain combines TRBV5-5 with TRBJ1-1, with D perhaps matching TRBD1 (6 bases). Per the germline V gene, CDR1 is SGHKS and CDR2 is YYEKEE (reference sequence). The CDR3 length is 15 residues. V was trimmed by 4 bases and J by 1 base, leaving 14 bases between them. The CDR3 loop reads CASSPTRGRNTEAFF. CDR3 nucleotide sequence: TGTGCCAGCAGCCCCACGAGGGGGAGGAACACTGAAGCTTTCTTT.

CDR3 region: CASSENPGQGLWNYGYTF. The CDR3 DNA follows: TGTGCCAGCAGTGAAAACCCGGGACAGGGATTGTGGAACTATGGCTACACCTTC. The rearrangement joins TRBV2 to TRBJ1-2; 9 bases fit TRBD1. CDR1 SNHLY and CDR2 FYNNEI come from the germline V gene. The CDR3 extends over 18 amino acids. Losses at the gene ends were 2 bases for V and 2 bases for J; bases not matched to a gene: 12.